Shown below are 14 T cell receptor beta chains from a single sample sequenced in a study of blood T cells in healthy people across ages. Then a second PCR, running roughly 6 to 11 cycles, was carried out with a sample-barcoded 5' primer and a J-beta primer mix. From the 5' RACE reads, TCRdb called clonotypes with MiXCR, one entry per CDR3 protein. The sample records some 710,000 distinct CDR3 sequences, about a fifth being singletons. The sample comprised blood. The receptor set was obtained from a man aged 65 to 85 in good health.

The chain joins TRBV7-7 to TRBJ2-5; D is unclear. Trimming shortened V by 5 bases and J by 1 base, and 14 bases separated the two germline ends. In germline, CDR1 is SSHAT, CDR2 FNYEAQ (reference sequence). The CDR3 length is 15 residues. This chain's CDR3 is CASSPYVGSQETQYF. The CDR3 DNA reads as TGTGCCAGCAGCCCCTACGTCGGCAGCCAAGAGACCCAGTACTTC.

The chain has TRBV12-3 or TRBV12-4 and TRBJ1-1; D may be TRBD1 (6 bases). The CDR3 is 11 residues long. V was pared by 6 bases and J by 6 bases, with 8 bases between. The CDR3 DNA sequence: TGTGCCAGCAGGAGGGGGGCTGAAGCTTTCTTT. Residues: CASRRGAEAFF.

This chain joins TRBV7-8 and TRBJ1-1, with D hard to call. The ends were cut back, 3 bases at V and 10 bases at J, with 18 bases in the middle. The CDR3 totals 14 residues. Germline assignment: CDR1 SGHVS and CDR2 FQNEAQ. CDR3 DNA sequence: TGTGCCAGCAGCTTGATTCTCCCGAACGCTGCAGCTTTCTTT. Residues: CASSLILPNAAAFF.

V gene TRBV19 combines with J gene TRBJ1-4; D is unclear. CDR1 is LNHDA and CDR2 is SQIVND in the germline V gene (reference sequence). V was clipped by 4 bases and J by 0 bases, with 15 bases between them. This CDR3 spans 17 amino acids. This CDR3 is CASSSIARGATNEKLFF. The CDR3 DNA follows: TGTGCCAGTAGTAGTATCGCACGGGGAGCAACTAATGAAAAACTGTTTTTT.

This chain uses TRBV12-3 or TRBV12-4 with TRBJ1-1; the match to TRBD1 covers 11 bases. V was pared by 6 bases and J by 4 bases, with 10 bases of the junction left unmatched. This CDR3 has 16 residues. Written as DNA, the CDR3 is TGTGCCAGCAGCCAGGGGACAGGGGGTGATGGCACTGAAGCTTTCTTT. The encoded protein is CASSQGTGGDGTEAFF.

This clonotype has more than one count but fewer than ten. The chain uses TRBV12-3 or TRBV12-4 and TRBJ1-5, with D maybe TRBD1 (5 bases). Trimming removed 6 bases at V and 5 bases at J, with 11 bases between. This CDR3 spans 13 amino acids. Here the CDR3 reads CASSYRRDQPQHF. The CDR3 DNA reads TGTGCCAGCAGCTACAGGCGGGATCAGCCCCAGCATTTT.

This clonotype has just a few counts. The V call is TRBV20-1, the J call TRBJ2-7; 7 nucleotides agree with TRBD2. CDR1 DFQATT and CDR2 SNEGSKA come from the germline V gene (reference sequence). The length of the CDR3 is 13 residues. V lost 6 bases, J lost 2 bases, and 7 bases stayed unmatched. The CDR3 is CSASRGGTYEQYF. The CDR3 nucleotides read TGCAGTGCCTCCCGCGGGGGAACCTACGAGCAGTACTTC.

The chain has TRBV19 and TRBJ2-6; D not certain. This CDR3 is 15 amino acids long. V lost 7 bases to trimming and J lost 0 bases, with 10 bases between them. From germline, CDR1 is LNHDA and CDR2 SQIVND (reference sequence). The CDR3 sequence: CASTTAGSGANVLTF. As DNA, the CDR3 is TGTGCCAGTACCACTGCTGGCTCTGGGGCCAACGTCCTGACTTTC.

This clonotype was seen only once. The gene calls are TRBV4-3 and TRBJ1-1; D may be TRBD1 (5 bases). V lost 0 bases and J lost 3, with 11 bases in between. The CDR3 contains 15 residues. The germline V gene has CDR1 LGHNA and CDR2 YSLEER. The CDR3 reads CASSQDSRGYTEAFF. CDR3 DNA sequence: TGCGCCAGCAGCCAAGATTCGAGGGGCTACACTGAAGCTTTCTTT.

The rearrangement joins TRBV20-1 to TRBJ2-1, with TRBD1 matching 7 bases. The CDR3 totals 14 residues. Germline loops: CDR1 DFQATT, CDR2 SNEGSKA (reference sequence). The ends lost 3 bases at V and 5 bases at J; junction bases unmatched: 7. CDR3 region: CSARTGLGHNEQFF. The CDR3 DNA is TGCAGTGCTAGGACAGGGTTAGGGCACAATGAGCAGTTCTTC.

The rearrangement links TRBV15 to TRBJ1-1; D is possibly TRBD1 (5 bases). V lost 0 bases to trimming and J lost 8 bases, with 10 bases between them. The CDR3 has 13 residues. Per germline, CDR1 LNHNV and CDR2 YYDKDF (reference sequence). CDR3 in amino acids: CATSRERGTEAFF. The CDR3 region has the DNA TGTGCCACCAGCAGAGAAAGGGGAACCGAAGCTTTCTTT.

The chain links TRBV5-1 to TRBJ2-3, with 9 nucleotides matching TRBD2. CDR3 length equals 17 residues. V trimming: 8 bases; J trimming: 0 bases; junction bases outside the gene matches: 13. Germline CDR1 is SGHRS and CDR2 is YFSETQ. The CDR3 region is CASQGSSGEVSTDTQYF. As DNA, the CDR3 is TGCGCCAGTCAGGGGTCTAGCGGGGAAGTTAGCACAGATACGCAGTATTTT.

The genes are TRBV29-1 and TRBJ1-1, with 7 bases identical to TRBD1. The V gene's germline CDR1 is SQVTM and CDR2 ANQGSEA. With 4 bases clipped from V and 3 bases from J, the junction kept 5 bases outside the gene matches. This CDR3 region has 13 residues. DNA for the CDR3: TGCAGCGTTGCACAGGGGAAAGACACTGAAGCTTTCTTT. Translation: CSVAQGKDTEAFF.

This chain connects TRBV5-1 to TRBJ2-6; D is perhaps TRBD2 (5 bases). The V gene's germline CDR1 is SGHRS and CDR2 YFSETQ. The CDR3 spans 14 residues. Deletions cut 5 bases from V and 0 bases from J, with 6 bases between. The CDR3 sequence: CASREVSGANVLTF. CDR3 bases: TGCGCCAGCAGGGAGGTCTCTGGGGCCAACGTCCTGACTTTC.